This is a list of T cell receptor beta chains from one sample in a study of regulatory T cells in long-lasting Graves disease. TCRdb ran MiXCR on the multiplex PCR reads and lists one entry per CDR3 protein. The top ten clones hold around 40% of a sample with more than 650,000 distinct CDR3 sequences, 25% to 30% of them seen once. The sample was peripheral blood mononuclear cells (PBMCs), taken when the disease was refractory, from a patient treated with antithyroid drugs. Receptors originate from a female donor with Graves disease. Both conserved end residues are trimmed from each CDR3.

V	CDR3
TRBV5-1	ASSVDGLGTEAF
TRBV6-1	ASSEKRTSGSETQY
TRBV15	ATSREAGGTYGYT
TRBV5-1	ASSLAVGTLGGERY
TRBV11-2	ASSFDMNTEAF
TRBV5-4	ASSLGGGGTDTQY
TRBV2	ASSRGVSSYNEQF
TRBV6-1	ASRLPNTGELF
TRBV20-1	SYRGTGTDTQY
TRBV6-5	ASSYSGGSQETQY
TRBV20-1	SAIPGQGSHEQY
TRBV4-1	ASSQVGSGVNTGELF
TRBV7-2	ASSPIAGGVNTQY
TRBV28	ASFPAGDQFYEQY
TRBV6-1	ASRPYVASGSANVQF
TRBV7-2	ASSSSGRAGANVLT
TRBV2	ASNRQRESPNTGELF
TRBV12-3/TRBV12-4	ASTAGPGSTYEQY
TRBV27	ASNLVGANTEAF
TRBV12-3/TRBV12-4	ASSVGTSGAPYEQY
TRBV12-3/TRBV12-4	ASSLMGGELF
TRBV7-9	ANKREGTDTQY
TRBV6-1	ASSRGNTGELF
TRBV10-1	ASSLGREGLYEQY
TRBV10-3	AISEGGRTLSGETQY
TRBV19	ASSGGRGAF
TRBV6-2/TRBV6-3	ASTRDSHYGYT
TRBV6-2/TRBV6-3	ATRMSGTGIYSPLH
TRBV28	ASSLSRGQEKLF
TRBV18	ASSPVQGIQPQH
TRBV12-3/TRBV12-4	ASSLEGVLTEAF
TRBV25-1	ASSPDKALYEQY
TRBV6-1	ASNPTEANYGYT
TRBV5-1	ASSLEGGRAQY
TRBV20-1	SARDSSSGSGETQY
TRBV20-1	SATRNSNQPQH
TRBV28	ASSLRGIDNQPQH
TRBV19	ASSTRTGGGYGYT
TRBV27	ASSYTPGGEKLF
TRBV6-5	ASSYRGPNQPQH
TRBV28	ASSLSSGGDYGYT
TRBV6-5	ASSYSYAGTEQF
TRBV5-4	ASSFDSLNYGYT
TRBV20-1	SARDRRSPNQPQH
TRBV19	ASSLEGAQQETQY
TRBV28	ASSSSGTAATQY
TRBV6-1	ASNSGGYGYT
TRBV5-1	ASSLALAGGADGYT
TRBV2	ASIQTQVLGELS
TRBV7-7	ASSPGQGFTGELF